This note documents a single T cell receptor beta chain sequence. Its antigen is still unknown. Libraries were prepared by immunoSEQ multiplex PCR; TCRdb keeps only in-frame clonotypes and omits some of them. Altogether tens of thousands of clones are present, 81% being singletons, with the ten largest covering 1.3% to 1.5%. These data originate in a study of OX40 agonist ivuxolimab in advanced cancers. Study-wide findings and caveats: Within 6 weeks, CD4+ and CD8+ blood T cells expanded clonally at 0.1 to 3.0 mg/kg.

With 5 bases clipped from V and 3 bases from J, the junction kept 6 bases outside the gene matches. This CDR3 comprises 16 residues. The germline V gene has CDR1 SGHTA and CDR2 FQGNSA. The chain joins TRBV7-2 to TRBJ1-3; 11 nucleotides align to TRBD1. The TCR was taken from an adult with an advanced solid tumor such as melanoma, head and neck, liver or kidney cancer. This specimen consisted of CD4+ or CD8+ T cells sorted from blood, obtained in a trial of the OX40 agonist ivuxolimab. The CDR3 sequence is CASSPRTGGYGNTIYF. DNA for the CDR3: TGTGCCAGCAGCCCCCGGACAGGGGGCTATGGAAACACCATATATTTT.